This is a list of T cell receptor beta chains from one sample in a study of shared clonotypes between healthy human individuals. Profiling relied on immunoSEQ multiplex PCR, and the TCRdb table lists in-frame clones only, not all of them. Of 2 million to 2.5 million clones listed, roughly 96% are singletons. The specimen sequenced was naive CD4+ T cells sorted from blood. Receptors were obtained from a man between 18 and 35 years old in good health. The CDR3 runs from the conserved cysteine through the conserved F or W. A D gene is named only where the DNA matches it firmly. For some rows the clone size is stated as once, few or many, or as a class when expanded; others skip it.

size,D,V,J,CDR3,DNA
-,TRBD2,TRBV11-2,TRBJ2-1,CASSPPPGLASSNEQFF,TGTGCCAGCAGCCCGCCGCCGGGACTAGCGAGCTCGAATGAGCAGTTCTTC
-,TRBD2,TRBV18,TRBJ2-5,CASSWREGQETQYF,TGTGCCAGCTCATGGAGGGAGGGCCAAGAGACCCAGTACTTC
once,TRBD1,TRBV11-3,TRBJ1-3,CASSSGTGLTGNTIYF,TGTGCCAGCAGTTCCGGGACAGGACTTACTGGAAACACCATATATTTT
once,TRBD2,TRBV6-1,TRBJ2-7,CASSGSRAGGPDEQYF,TGTGCCAGCAGTGGAAGCCGAGCGGGAGGGCCGGACGAGCAGTACTTC
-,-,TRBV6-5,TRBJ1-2,CASSYSDGDYGYTF,TGTGCCAGCAGTTACTCCGACGGAGACTATGGCTACACCTTC
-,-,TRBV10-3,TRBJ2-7,CAISESQGRGEQYF,TGTGCCATCAGTGAGAGTCAGGGCAGGGGCGAGCAGTACTTC
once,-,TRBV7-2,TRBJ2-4,CASSSQGWLQNIQYF,TGTGCCAGCAGCTCCCAGGGCTGGCTTCAAAACATTCAGTACTTC
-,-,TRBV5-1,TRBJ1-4,CASSLDGRDNEKLFF,TGCGCCAGCAGCTTGGACGGTAGAGATAATGAAAAACTGTTTTTT
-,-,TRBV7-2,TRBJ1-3,CASSLDDIPGNTIYF,TGTGCCAGCAGCTTAGACGACATTCCCGGAAACACCATATATTTT
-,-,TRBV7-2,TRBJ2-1,CASSFERYNEQFF,TGTGCCAGCAGCTTCGAGCGGTACAATGAGCAGTTCTTC
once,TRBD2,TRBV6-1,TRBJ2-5,CASSSTSLETQYF,TGTGCCAGCAGTTCGACTAGCTTGGAGACCCAGTACTTC
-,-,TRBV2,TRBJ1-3,CASSDDGAYGNTIYF,TGTGCCAGCAGTGACGACGGAGCATATGGAAACACCATATATTTT
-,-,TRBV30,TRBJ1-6,CAWRQADNSPLHF,TGTGCCTGGAGACAGGCGGATAATTCACCCCTCCACTTT
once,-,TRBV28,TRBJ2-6,CASSQDRSSGANVLTF,TGTGCCAGCTCCCAAGACAGGTCCTCTGGGGCCAACGTCCTGACTTTC